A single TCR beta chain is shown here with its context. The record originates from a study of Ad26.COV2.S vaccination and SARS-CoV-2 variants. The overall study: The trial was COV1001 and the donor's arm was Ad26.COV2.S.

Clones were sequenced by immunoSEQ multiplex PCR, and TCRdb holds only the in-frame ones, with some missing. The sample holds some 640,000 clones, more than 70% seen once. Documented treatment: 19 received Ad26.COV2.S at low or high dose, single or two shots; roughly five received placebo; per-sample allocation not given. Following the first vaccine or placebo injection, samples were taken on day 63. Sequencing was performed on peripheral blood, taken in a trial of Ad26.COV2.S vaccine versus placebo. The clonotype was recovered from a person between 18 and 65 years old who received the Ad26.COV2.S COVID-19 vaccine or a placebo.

The CDR3 DNA sequence: TGTGCCAGCAGCGTTTCACTGGGAGACATTCAGTACTTC. Protein sequence: CASSVSLGDIQYF. V usage is TRBV9 and J usage is TRBJ2-4; D is possibly TRBD2 (5 bases). CDR1 SGDLS and CDR2 YYNGEE come from the germline V gene. The germline V and J ends were trimmed by 2 bases and 8 bases, with 11 bases remaining between them. The length of the CDR3 is 13 residues. Looking up the rest from reference TRBV9 and TRBJ2-4 gives the full variable domain: DSGVTQTPKHLITATGQRVTLRCSPRSGDLSVYWYQQSLDQGLQFLIQYYNGEERAKGNILERFSAQQFPDLHSELNLSSLELGDSALYFCASSVSLGDIQYFGAGTRLSVL.